This TCR beta chain emerged from a study of blood T cell repertoires in COVID-19. Looking at the study overall: Acute and convalescent COVID-19 samples came from the United States, Italy and Spain. In each case, the material was cDNA or gDNA derived from T cells, B-cell-depleted T cells, or PBMCs.

The CDR3 runs to 17 residues. V lost 0 bases, J lost 5 bases, and 8 bases stayed unmatched. Germline V gives CDR1 LGHDT, CDR2 YNNKEL (reference sequence). In the original analysis: Using reference gene primer amplification, nucleated cell counts were estimated. Generated by immunoSEQ multiplex PCR, the TCRdb table keeps only in-frame clones and is missing some. Clone size and V and J calls were adopted from that table, with D and trimming inferred from the DNA. Of over 95,000 clones detected, about 85% appear once; the ten largest clones hold approximately 1.5%. This TCR was sampled from a man over 45 with acute or convalescent COVID-19. This chain uses TRBV3-1 (or the pseudogene TRBV3-2) with TRBJ2-1, with TRBD2 matching 9 bases. Input material: peripheral blood. The CDR3 DNA is TGTGCCAGCAGCCAAGAACCCTATAGCGGGGGAAACAATGAGCAGTTCTTC. It encodes CASSQEPYSGGNNEQFF.